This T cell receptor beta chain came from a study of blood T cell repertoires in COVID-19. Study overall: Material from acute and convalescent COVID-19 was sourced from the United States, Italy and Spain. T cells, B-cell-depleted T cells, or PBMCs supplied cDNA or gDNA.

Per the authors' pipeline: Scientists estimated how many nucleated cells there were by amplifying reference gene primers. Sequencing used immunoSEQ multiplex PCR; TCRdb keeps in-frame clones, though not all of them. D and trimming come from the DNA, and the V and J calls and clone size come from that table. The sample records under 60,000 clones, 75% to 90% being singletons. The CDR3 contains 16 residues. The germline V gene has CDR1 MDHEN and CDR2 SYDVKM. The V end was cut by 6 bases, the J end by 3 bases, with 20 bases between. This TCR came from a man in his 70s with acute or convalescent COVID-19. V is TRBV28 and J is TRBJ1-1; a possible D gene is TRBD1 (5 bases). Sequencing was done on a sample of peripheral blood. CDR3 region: CASRPPTGHEHTEAFF. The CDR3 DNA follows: TGTGCCAGCAGACCCCCTACAGGACATGAACACACTGAAGCTTTCTTT.